The 27 T cell receptor beta chains reported below all come from one sample, sequenced in a study of OX40 agonist ivuxolimab in advanced cancers. Profiled with immunoSEQ multiplex PCR; TCRdb holds only in-frame clones, not every one. The profile shows approximately 64,000 clones, over 80% of them singletons. The starting material was CD4+ or CD8+ T cells sorted from blood, obtained in a trial of the OX40 agonist ivuxolimab. The source is an adult with an advanced solid tumor such as melanoma, head and neck, liver or kidney cancer.

The V and J genes are TRBV5-6 and TRBJ2-2; 9 bases align to TRBD1. CDR1 and CDR2 (germline): SGHDT, YYEEEE. The CDR3 spans 16 residues. The V and J ends lost 2 bases and 5 bases, in that order; junction bases with no gene match: 7. CDR3 in amino acids: CASSLSGTGWTGELFF. For the CDR3, the DNA is TGTGCCAGCAGCTTAAGTGGGACAGGGTGGACCGGGGAGCTGTTTTTT.

This clone was recorded a few times. As DNA, the CDR3 is TGTGCCAGCAGTGGGCTGAGCGACTATGGCTACACCTTC. Residues: CASSGLSDYGYTF. V is TRBV2 and J is TRBJ1-2; D gene ambiguous. CDR3 length: 13 residues. The V gene lost 4 bases and the J gene lost 3 bases, with 9 bases spanning the gap. The germline V gene has CDR1 SNHLY and CDR2 FYNNEI.

This chain links TRBV5-6 with TRBJ2-3; D is possibly TRBD1 (5 bases). Deletions cut 6 bases from V and 2 bases from J, with 19 bases between. The CDR3 consists of 16 residues. Germline V gene data show CDR1 as SGHDT and CDR2 as YYEEEE. The CDR3 loop is CASTKGVLIYTDTQYF. The CDR3 bases are TGTGCCAGCACCAAAGGGGTCCTGATATACACAGATACGCAGTATTTT.

This sequence joins TRBV30 and TRBJ2-2; D possibly corresponds to TRBD1 (5 bases). Germline V CDR1 and CDR2: GTSNPN, SVGIG (reference sequence). Trimming took 4 bases from V and 6 from J, leaving 18 bases between them. This CDR3 is built from 15 residues. This CDR3 is CAWTIGAVGPGELFF. DNA for the CDR3: TGTGCCTGGACTATAGGGGCAGTTGGTCCCGGGGAGCTGTTTTTT. Together with reference TRBV30 and TRBJ2-2, the CDR3 gives the full variable domain: SQTIHQWPATLVQPVGSPLSLECTVEGTSNPNLYWYRQAAGRGLQLLFYSVGIGQISSEVPQNLSASRPQDRQFILSSKKLLLSDSGFYLCAWTIGAVGPGELFFGEGSRLTVL.

This sequence joins TRBV4-1 and TRBJ2-3; D possibly uses TRBD1 or TRBD2 (5 bases each). The V gene's germline CDR1 is MGHRA and CDR2 YSYEKL. The CDR3 has 16 residues. V lost 4 bases and J 2 bases, leaving 16 bases between the germline ends. CDR3 amino acids: CASSPYHRDHTDTQYF. In DNA, the CDR3 is TGCGCCAGCAGCCCTTACCACCGGGACCACACAGATACGCAGTATTTT.

The V call is TRBV29-1, the J call TRBJ2-3; D possibly corresponds to TRBD2 (5 bases). V shed 7 bases and J shed 4 bases, with 9 bases lying between them. The CDR3 consists of 11 residues. Germline-derived CDR1 and CDR2 are SQVTM and ANQGSEA. The chain's CDR3 is CSALGADTQYF. DNA for the CDR3: TGCAGCGCCCTCGGGGCAGATACGCAGTATTTT.

The chain is built from TRBV28 and TRBJ1-2; D is unresolved. CDR1 is MDHEN, CDR2 SYDVKM, per germline. The V and J ends lost 5 bases and 4 bases respectively, with 11 bases between them. This CDR3 comprises 13 residues. The DNA of the CDR3 is TGTGCCAGCAGTCGGACCGGTGGCTATGGCTACACCTTC. It encodes CASSRTGGYGYTF.

V and J are TRBV6-1 and TRBJ1-1, with 8 bases that match TRBD1. Germline V gene lookup returns CDR1 MNHNS and CDR2 SASEGT. With V trimmed by 4 bases and J by 4 bases, 2 bases remained unmatched. The CDR3 spans 13 residues. The CDR3 nucleotides read TGTGCCAGCAGTGGACAGGGGCCCACTGAAGCTTTCTTT. Protein sequence: CASSGQGPTEAFF.

V gene TRBV5-1 combines with J gene TRBJ2-2, with 11 positions matching TRBD2. The CDR3 has 14 amino acids. Looked up from germline, CDR1 is SGHRS and CDR2 is YFSETQ. Germline trimming cut 2 bases from V and 8 bases from J; bases unmatched to any gene: 2. CDR3 DNA sequence: TGCGCCAGCAGCTTACTAGCGGGAGAGGGGGAGCTGTTTTTT. It encodes CASSLLAGEGELFF.

The gene calls are TRBV2 and TRBJ2-3; D ambiguous. With 6 bases removed from V and 4 bases from J, the gap between germline ends came to 14 bases. Looked up from germline, CDR1 is SNHLY and CDR2 is FYNNEI. There are 14 residues in the CDR3. CDR3 DNA: TGTGCCAGCAGCTTTAGCAGCCAGGCAGATACGCAGTATTTT. Translated, it gives CASSFSSQADTQYF. Complete variable domain (other parts from reference TRBV2 and TRBJ2-3): EPEVTQTPSHQVTQMGQEVILRCVPISNHLYFYWYRQILGQKVEFLVSFYNNEISEKSEIFDDQFSVERPDGSNFTLKIRSTKLEDSAMYFCASSFSSQADTQYFGPGTRLTVL.

This chain uses TRBV2 with TRBJ2-5; the match to TRBD1 covers 10 bases. The J call is doubtful: the DNA matches TRBJ2-7 better. This CDR3 has 15 amino acids. Per germline, CDR1 SNHLY and CDR2 FYNNEI. The CDR3 reads CASSLGGTGAGEQYF. The CDR3 DNA reads as TGTGCCAGCAGTTTAGGTGGGACAGGGGCAGGCGAGCAGTACTTC.

J is TRBJ2-1 and V is TRBV27, with TRBD1 as a possible D gene (5 bases). V was clipped by 5 bases and J by 1 base, with 12 bases between them. The CDR3 loop spans 15 amino acids. CDR1 MNHEY and CDR2 SMNVEV come from the germline V gene (reference sequence). CDR3 bases: TGTGCCAGCAGTCTCACCCGGACATCCTACAATGAGCAGTTCTTC. Amino acid sequence: CASSLTRTSYNEQFF.

The rearrangement uses TRBV19 and TRBJ2-3, with D unresolved. The CDR3 length is 14 residues. Germline V gene lookup returns CDR1 LNHDA and CDR2 SQIVND (reference sequence). V was shortened by 7 bases and J by 0 bases, with 11 bases between the two germline ends. The CDR3 sequence is CASKLRLSTDTQYF. The CDR3 bases are TGTGCCAGTAAATTAAGGCTTAGCACAGATACGCAGTATTTT.

The chain combines TRBV6-1 with TRBJ2-7; D not certain. CDR1 is MNHNS and CDR2 is SASEGT in the germline V gene. CDR3 length equals 12 residues. The ends were cut back, 6 bases at V and 0 bases at J, with 6 bases in the middle. The CDR3 region has the DNA TGTGCCAGCAGCGAGAGCTCCTACGAGCAGTACTTC. This gives the protein CASSESSYEQYF.

V and J are TRBV10-3 and TRBJ1-1; 7 nucleotides align to TRBD1. CDR3 size: 14 residues. Germline CDR1 and CDR2: ENHRY and SYGVKD. V was pared by 3 bases and J by 3 bases, with 4 bases of the junction left unmatched. The CDR3 loop is CAISDRGSDTEAFF. CDR3 bases: TGTGCCATCAGTGACAGGGGGAGCGACACTGAAGCTTTCTTT.

The chain is built from TRBV6-1 and TRBJ1-6, with 7 nucleotides matching TRBD1. The CDR3 has 17 residues. The junction had 15 bases not matched to a gene; V was cut back by 4 bases and J by 9 bases. Germline values: CDR1 MNHNS, CDR2 SASEGT. The CDR3 is CASSAEEVRGFGSPLHF. The CDR3 bases are TGTGCCAGCAGTGCCGAAGAGGTCAGGGGGTTCGGTTCACCCCTCCACTTT.

The chain carries TRBV28 and TRBJ1-1; D gene uncertain. CDR1 is MDHEN and CDR2 is SYDVKM in the germline V gene. V was shortened by 2 bases and J by 3 bases, with 10 bases between the two germline ends. This CDR3 contains 14 residues. The CDR3 sequence is CASSLDGRDTEAFF. In DNA, the CDR3 is TGTGCCAGCAGTTTAGACGGGAGGGACACTGAAGCTTTCTTT.

The chain couples TRBV4-2 to TRBJ2-1, with 9 nucleotides matching TRBD2. CDR3 length equals 14 residues. Germline CDR1 and CDR2: LGHNA and YNFKEQ. Germline trimming cut 8 bases from V and 5 bases from J; bases unmatched to any gene: 7. The CDR3 here is CASSPGLANNEQFF. CDR3 DNA: TGTGCCAGCTCACCGGGACTAGCCAACAATGAGCAGTTCTTC.

The chain has TRBV10-1 and TRBJ2-7, with D perhaps TRBD1 (6 bases). Trimming shortened V by 5 bases and J by 6 bases, and 14 bases separated the two germline ends. The CDR3 length is 13 residues. Germline CDR1 WNHNN, CDR2 SYGVQD (reference sequence). In DNA form, the CDR3 reads TGCGCCAGCAGTCCCGTAATAGGGGGCGAGCAGTACTTC. Protein sequence: CASSPVIGGEQYF.

The V gene is TRBV7-9, the J gene TRBJ2-3; TRBD2 matches 9 bases. J gave up 2 bases and V 8 bases, and 8 bases lay outside the gene matches. The germline CDR1 and CDR2 sequences are SEHNR and FQNEAQ (reference sequence). The CDR3 runs to 15 residues. CDR3: CASPPSGIATDTQYF. The DNA for the CDR3 is TGTGCCAGCCCGCCTAGCGGGATAGCCACAGATACGCAGTATTTT.

The chain is built from TRBV7-8 and TRBJ2-2, with a possible D match to TRBD1 (6 bases). Looked up from germline, CDR1 is SGHVS and CDR2 is FQNEAQ. This CDR3 has 19 residues. V was cut by 0 bases and J by 4 bases, with 21 bases left in between. The CDR3, as DNA: TGTGCCAGCAGCTTAGCGCGGTCCGGGACACCGCGAGGCACCGGGGAGCTGTTTTTT. Translating it yields CASSLARSGTPRGTGELFF.

The rearrangement uses TRBV5-1 and TRBJ2-5; D gene ambiguous. The J call may be incorrect, as the DNA end agrees better with TRBJ2-7. CDR3 size: 13 residues. In germline, CDR1 is SGHRS, CDR2 YFSETQ. The CDR3 region is CASSGSYSYEQYF. For the CDR3, the DNA is TGCGCCAGCAGTGGTAGTTACTCCTACGAGCAGTACTTC.

The chain combines TRBV7-3 with TRBJ2-3; 7 nucleotides align to TRBD1. The germline V gene has CDR1 SGHTA and CDR2 FQGTGA. V shed 1 base, J shed 3 bases, and the junction held 10 bases outside the gene matches. This CDR3 spans 17 amino acids. The CDR3 bases are TGTGCCAGCAGCTTAATCCCGACAGGGATTTTAACAGATACGCAGTATTTT. Protein sequence: CASSLIPTGILTDTQYF.

The V call is TRBV7-2, the J call TRBJ2-3, with a tentative D call TRBD2 (5 bases). The CDR3 length is 16 residues. V gave up 4 bases and J gave up 3 bases, with 17 bases separating them. CDR1 is SGHTA, CDR2 FQGNSA, per germline. CDR3 DNA: TGTGCCAGCAGCTCGGGTCTCTGGGGAGCTACAGATACGCAGTATTTT. Its translation: CASSSGLWGATDTQYF.

This clone was detected only a few times. V usage is TRBV5-1 and J usage is TRBJ2-3, with D possibly matching TRBD2 (6 bases). In germline, CDR1 is SGHRS, CDR2 YFSETQ. V was clipped by 7 bases and J by 0 bases, with 12 bases between them. The CDR3 runs 14 residues. For the CDR3, the DNA is TGCGCCAGCCGTACTAGCTTTAGCACAGATACGCAGTATTTT. Its protein product is CASRTSFSTDTQYF.

This clone was counted a single time. The genes are TRBV7-9 and TRBJ2-7, with D possibly being TRBD1 (6 bases). The CDR3 is made up of 14 amino acids. The V gene's germline CDR1 is SEHNR and CDR2 FQNEAQ (reference sequence). V was trimmed by 5 bases and J by 1 base, leaving 12 bases between them. The CDR3 is CASSPQGPSYEQYF. The DNA of the CDR3 is TGTGCCAGCAGCCCCCAGGGGCCGTCCTACGAGCAGTACTTC.

This clone came up once. J is TRBJ2-2 and V is TRBV5-1, with D possibly being TRBD2 (5 bases). Germline V gene data show CDR1 as SGHRS and CDR2 as YFSETQ. The CDR3 has 12 amino acids. V was cut by 4 bases and J by 8 bases, with 9 bases left in between. The CDR3 DNA is TGCGCCAGCAGCGGGGTAGCGGGGGAGCTGTTTTTT. Amino acids: CASSGVAGELFF.